The present entry profiles one TCR beta chain with its context. As yet, its antigen is unknown. Clones were read by immunoSEQ multiplex PCR, and TCRdb kept only the in-frame ones, dropping some. The sample consists of roughly 150,000 clones, approximately 88% of them appearing once. This record belongs to a study of T cell responses to AZD1222 COVID-19 vaccine. Germline V CDR1 and CDR2: SGDLS, YYNGEE. The CDR3 covers 13 residues. Trimming removed 7 bases at V and 2 bases at J, with 10 bases between. Broader study findings: Females made up more of the donors, who were largely white British, and clonal diversity may have come out too low. Repertoires were obtained only post-peak T cell response. With two AZD1222 doses given, Spike-specific TCR breadth and depth both rose. Epitopes outside B.1.351 and B.1.1.7 mutated regions reportedly drew nearly half of spike TCRs.

This chain connects TRBV9 to TRBJ1-5; D gene uncertain. Sequences were derived from peripheral blood, sampled on day 0 of AZD1222 vaccination. This clonotype was sampled from an adult in good health. CDR3 coding DNA: TGTGCCAGCGGTTCTGGAGGCAATCAGCCCCAGCATTTT. It codes for CASGSGGNQPQHF.